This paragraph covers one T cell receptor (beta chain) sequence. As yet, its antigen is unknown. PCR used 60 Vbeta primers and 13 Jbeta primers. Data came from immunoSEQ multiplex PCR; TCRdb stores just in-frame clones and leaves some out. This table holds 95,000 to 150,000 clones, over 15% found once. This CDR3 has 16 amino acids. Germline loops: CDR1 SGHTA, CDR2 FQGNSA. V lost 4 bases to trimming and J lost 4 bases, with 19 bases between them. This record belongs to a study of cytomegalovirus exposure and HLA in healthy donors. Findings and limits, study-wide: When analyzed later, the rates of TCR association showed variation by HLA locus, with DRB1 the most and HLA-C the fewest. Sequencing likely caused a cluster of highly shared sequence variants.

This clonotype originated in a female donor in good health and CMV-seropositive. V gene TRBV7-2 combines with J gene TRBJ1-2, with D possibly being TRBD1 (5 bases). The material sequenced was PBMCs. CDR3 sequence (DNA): TGTGCCAGCAGCTATGGGGGGAGAGATGGTAGCTATGGCTACACCTTC. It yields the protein CASSYGGRDGSYGYTF.